This entry describes one T cell receptor beta chain. Its antigen is still unknown. This CDR3 is built from 16 residues. The ends were cut back, 8 bases at V and 3 bases at J, with 23 bases in the middle. Germline CDR1 reads MNHNS; CDR2 reads SASEGT. These data are taken from a study of T-cell memory formation after mild COVID-19. Study-wide context: There were largely donor-specific TCR clusters. Study-wide results and limits: CD4+ contracting clones were mainly CM and EM; CD8+ ones, EMRA. Specificity for SARS-CoV-2 was not confirmed among the second-wave clones peaking on day 37.

Constant-segment-primed 5'RACE gave TCR alpha and TCR beta cDNA libraries with sample barcodes and UMIs. In TCRdb, the 5' RACE reads were re-called with MiXCR into one record per CDR3 protein. The sample records about 250,000 distinct CDR3 sequences, approximately 15% being singletons. Sequenced sample: PBMCs or a T cell subset sorted from them (not recorded which). The receptor comes from an adult woman who had mild COVID-19 (a few samples of this study predate the infection). Cell type and time point are not known. J is TRBJ2-7 and V is TRBV6-1, with D maybe TRBD1 (5 bases). CDR3 residues: CASDMATGPSHYEQYF. CDR3 in DNA: TGTGCCAGCGACATGGCTACAGGACCCTCTCACTACGAGCAGTACTTC.